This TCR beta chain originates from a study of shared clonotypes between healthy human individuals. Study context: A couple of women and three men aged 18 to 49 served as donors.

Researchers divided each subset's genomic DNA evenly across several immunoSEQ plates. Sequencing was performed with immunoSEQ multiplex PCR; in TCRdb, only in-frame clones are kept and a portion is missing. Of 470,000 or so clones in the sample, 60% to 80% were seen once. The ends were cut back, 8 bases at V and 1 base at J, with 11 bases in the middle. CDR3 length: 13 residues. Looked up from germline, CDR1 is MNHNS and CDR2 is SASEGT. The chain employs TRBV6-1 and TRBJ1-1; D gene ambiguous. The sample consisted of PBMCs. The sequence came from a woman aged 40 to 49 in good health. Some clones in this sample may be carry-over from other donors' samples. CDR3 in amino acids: CASSSAENTEAFF. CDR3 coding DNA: TGTGCCAGCTCCTCAGCCGAGAACACTGAAGCTTTCTTT.